Presented here are 20 T cell receptor gamma chains from one specimen sequenced in a study of Vδ1+ human thymocytes. Study conclusions and caveats: Highly polyclonal TRG and TRD repertoires with Gaussian CDR3 length distributions appeared in thymus.

Sequences come from RNA converted to cDNA by reverse transcription. The CDR3 regions were amplified by multiplex PCR from V-gene primers to a constant-region primer. TCRdb reprocessed the multiplex PCR reads using CATT. The table includes approximately 25,000 gamma-chain clones, over 15% detected once. No cognate antigen is known for these TCRs. Material for sequencing was Vdelta1+ gamma-delta thymocytes from the thymus. The subset: FACS-sorted CD3+ TCRalphabeta- TCRVdelta1+ TCRVdelta2- thymocytes. The receptors shown here come from a boy in the first two years of life who had congenital heart surgery.

This sequence joins TRGV2 and TRGJ1 or TRGJ2. The CDR3 totals 10 residues. After removal of 0 bases from V and 15 bases from J, the junction contained 5 bases not matched to a gene. Germline assignment: CDR1 EGSNGY and CDR2 YDSYNSKV. As DNA, the CDR3 is TGTGCCACCTGGGACGGGCATGTACTCTTT. This sequence encodes CATWDGHVLF.

This clone was seen more than once but under ten times. The chain employs TRGV2 and TRGJ1 or TRGJ2. The CDR3 contains 12 residues. Germline CDR1 EGSNGY, CDR2 YDSYNSKV. Unmatched junction bases numbered 15, after V lost 12 bases and J lost 7 bases. CDR3: CAPHPGGYKKLF. Written as DNA, the CDR3 is TGTGCCCCCCACCCCGGGGGGTATAAGAAACTCTTT.

With regard to this clone: TCRdb's protein sequence differs at residue 4 from the translated DNA; the protein presented here follows the DNA. The rearrangement joins TRGV9 to TRGJ1 or TRGJ2. Germline V lookup: CDR1 GITISATS, CDR2 ISYDGTV (reference sequence). The CDR3 length is 11 residues. The CDR3 loop is CALSEAYKKLF. The CDR3 region has the DNA TGTGCCTTGTCGGAGGCATATAAGAAACTCTTT.

Notes on this clone: Other nucleotide sequences from this sample produce the same CDR3. The chain joins TRGV4 to TRGJ1 or TRGJ2. The CDR3 totals 11 residues. CDR1 is EGSTGY and CDR2 is YDSYTSSV in the germline V gene. V was pared by 0 bases and J by 11 bases, with 4 bases of the junction left unmatched. In DNA form, the CDR3 reads TGTGCCACCTGGGATGGGCAGGAGAAACTCTTT. Its translation: CATWDGQEKLF.

The rearrangement links TRGV8 to TRGJ1 or TRGJ2. After removal of 3 bases from V and 1 base from J, the junction contained 9 bases not matched to a gene. CDR3 length equals 15 residues. Germline CDR1 VENAVY, CDR2 YDSYNSRV. Written as DNA, the CDR3 is TGTGCCACCTGGGATGACGGGCCAAATTATTATAAGAAACTCTTT. The encoded protein is CATWDDGPNYYKKLF.

This clone was counted between two and nine times. This chain connects TRGV5 to TRGJ1 or TRGJ2. V dropped 6 bases and J dropped 12; count of bases not matched to a gene: 5. This CDR3 is 9 amino acids long. Germline CDR1 and CDR2: VINAFY and YDVSNSKD. CDR3 sequence reads: CATWCMKLF. Here the CDR3 DNA reads TGTGCCACCTGGTGTATGAAACTCTTT.

Of note for this clone: A much bigger clone sits one base away, suggesting this may be a read error. This sample also contains other DNA sequences that code for the same CDR3. This chain joins TRGV3 and TRGJ1 or TRGJ2. Germline CDR1 and CDR2: VTNTFY and YDVSTARD (reference sequence). This CDR3 contains 13 residues. The V segment lost 0 bases and the J segment 6 bases; nucleotides outside the gene matches: 5. CDR3 nucleotide sequence: TGTGCCACCTGGGACAGGCTAGGTTATAAGAAACTCTTT. This translates into CATWDRLGYKKLF.

This clone was observed once. The V call is TRGV4, the J call TRGJ1 or TRGJ2. Per the germline V gene, CDR1 is EGSTGY and CDR2 is YDSYTSSV. The CDR3 sequence is 15 residues long. J lost 0 bases, V lost 5 bases, and 10 bases had no gene match. The CDR3 sequence: CATWGATWNYYKKLF. The CDR3 DNA reads as TGTGCCACCTGGGGCGCTACCTGGAATTATTATAAGAAACTCTTT.

A remark on this clone: Other DNA variants within this sample encode the same CDR3. J is TRGJP2 and V is TRGV2. Looked up from germline, CDR1 is EGSNGY and CDR2 is YDSYNSKV. The V segment lost 0 bases and the J segment 2 bases; nucleotides outside the gene matches: 3. CDR3 length: 15 amino acids. The CDR3 loop reads CATWDGQSSDWIKTF. The CDR3 DNA sequence: TGTGCCACCTGGGACGGGCAAAGTAGTGATTGGATCAAGACGTTT.

Only a few counts were recorded for this clone. This clone may be a read error of a much larger clone one base away. This chain links TRGV8 with TRGJ1 or TRGJ2. V dropped 4 bases and J dropped 2; count of bases not matched to a gene: 5. The length of the CDR3 is 13 residues. Germline assignment: CDR1 VENAVY and CDR2 YDSYNSRV. This chain's CDR3 is CATWDLHYYKKLF. CDR3 coding DNA: TGTGCCACCTGGGACCTGCATTATTATAAGAAACTCTTT.

The chain carries TRGV9 and TRGJ1 or TRGJ2. Germline V gene data show CDR1 as GITISATS and CDR2 as ISYDGTV (reference sequence). The CDR3 is made up of 15 amino acids. V dropped 2 bases and J dropped 12; count of bases not matched to a gene: 19. CDR3 amino acids: CALWEAHRPLRGKLF. The CDR3, as DNA: TGTGCCTTGTGGGAGGCTCATCGACCTTTACGGGGGAAACTCTTT.

This clone was counted between two and nine times. The gene calls are TRGV5 and TRGJ1 or TRGJ2. CDR3 length: 15 residues. Germline CDR1 is VINAFY and CDR2 is YDVSNSKD. V dropped 0 bases and J dropped 3; count of bases not matched to a gene: 8. For the CDR3, the DNA is TGTGCCACCTGGGACAGGCTTGAAGGTTATTATAAGAAACTCTTT. Its protein is CATWDRLEGYYKKLF.

This chain uses TRGV4 with TRGJ1 or TRGJ2. Germline trimming cut 0 bases from V and 7 bases from J; bases unmatched to any gene: 9. The CDR3 runs 14 residues. CDR1 is EGSTGY and CDR2 is YDSYTSSV in the germline V gene. Here the CDR3 DNA reads TGTGCCACCTGGGATGGGCCCCACTCCTATAAGAAACTCTTT. Translated: CATWDGPHSYKKLF.

J is TRGJP1 and V is TRGV8. V trimming: 5 bases; J trimming: 4 bases; junction bases outside the gene matches: 7. CDR3 length: 14 amino acids. CDR1 VENAVY and CDR2 YDSYNSRV come from the germline V gene. The CDR3 is CATWVSRTGWFKIF. DNA for the CDR3: TGTGCCACCTGGGTTAGCCGCACTGGTTGGTTCAAGATATTT.

This clone has just a few counts. V gene TRGV9 combines with J gene TRGJ1 or TRGJ2. CDR1 GITISATS and CDR2 ISYDGTV come from the germline V gene (reference sequence). V was clipped by 4 bases and J by 0 bases; unmatched bases: 6. This CDR3 spans 14 amino acids. The CDR3 region has the DNA TGTGCCTTGTGGGACAATTCGAATTATTATAAGAAACTCTTT. As protein: CALWDNSNYYKKLF.

In regard to this clone: A much larger clone differs from this one at a single base, so this may be a read error. Additional DNA sequences in this sample encode the identical CDR3. The chain links TRGV9 to TRGJ1 or TRGJ2. Germline V gene sequence: CDR1 GITISATS, CDR2 ISYDGTV (reference sequence). The CDR3 is 12 residues long. J gave up 5 bases and V 3 bases, and 4 bases lay outside the gene matches. The DNA for the CDR3 is TGTGCCTTGTGGGAGCCTCATTATAAGAAACTCTTT. Protein: CALWEPHYKKLF.

Regarding this clone: This may stem from a read error, because a much larger clone lies one nucleotide away. The rearrangement joins TRGV3 to TRGJ1 or TRGJ2. The ends lost 1 base at V and 0 bases at J; junction bases unmatched: 3. Germline V CDR1 and CDR2: VTNTFY, YDVSTARD (reference sequence). The CDR3 sequence is 14 residues long. The CDR3 region is CATWDSSNYYKKLF. In DNA, the CDR3 is TGTGCCACCTGGGACAGCTCGAATTATTATAAGAAACTCTTT.

This clone was picked up a small number of times. The chain uses TRGV4 and TRGJ1 or TRGJ2. Trimming removed 1 base from V and 7 bases from J; junction bases left unmatched: 7. The germline CDR1 and CDR2 sequences are EGSTGY and YDSYTSSV. The CDR3 consists of 13 residues. CDR3 coding DNA: TGTGCCACCTGGGATGGAGGGCAATATAAGAAACTCTTT. Amino acid sequence: CATWDGGQYKKLF.

The chain combines TRGV4 with TRGJP2. Unmatched junction bases numbered 12, after V lost 4 bases and J lost 10 bases. The germline CDR1 and CDR2 sequences are EGSTGY and YDSYTSSV. The CDR3 consists of 14 residues. DNA of the CDR3: TGTGCCACCTGGGACGGGCCAGGGCGTTGGATCAAGACGTTT. Translating it yields CATWDGPGRWIKTF.

This clone was counted only a few times. The chain employs TRGV5 and TRGJ1 or TRGJ2. CDR3 length: 14 residues. Germline V gives CDR1 VINAFY, CDR2 YDVSNSKD. Trimming removed 0 bases from V and 3 bases from J; junction bases left unmatched: 5. CDR3 in DNA: TGTGCCACCTGGGACAGGCGAACTTATTATAAGAAACTCTTT. Its translation is CATWDRRTYYKKLF.